These T cell receptor beta chains were read from a single sample in a study of blood T cell repertoires in COVID-19. The data were produced by immunoSEQ multiplex PCR, yet TCRdb's version contains in-frame clones alone and is incomplete. The data contain roughly 170,000 clones, 75% to 90% of them singletons. The sequenced sample consisted of PBMCs or T cells enriched from blood (not recorded which). The receptors originated from a woman in her forties or fifties who had recovered from COVID-19. Each CDR3 is given with its conserved first and last residue. Each record gives: CDR3 protein, CDR3 DNA, J gene, CDR3 length, clone size, V gene, D gene. A D gene is named only where the DNA matches it firmly. Size tells how often a clone was seen (once, few, many) or the class of an expanded clone, and some rows leave it out.

CDR3aa: CASSQDEANSPLHF
CDR3nt: TGCGCCAGCAGCCAAGATGAGGCTAATTCACCCCTCCACTTT
j_gene: TRBJ1-6
len: 14
abundance: many
v_gene: TRBV4-1
d_gene: .

CDR3aa: CASSLPNQPQHF
CDR3nt: TGTGCCAGCAGCCTTCCGAATCAGCCCCAGCATTTT
j_gene: TRBJ1-5
len: 12
abundance: .
v_gene: TRBV5-4
d_gene: .

CDR3aa: CASSLVGTGFNTEAFF
CDR3nt: TGTGCCAGCAGCTTGGTGGGGACAGGCTTCAACACTGAAGCTTTCTTT
j_gene: TRBJ1-1
len: 16
abundance: .
v_gene: TRBV5-4
d_gene: TRBD1

CDR3aa: CASSRAGNTEAFF
CDR3nt: TGTGCCAGCAGCCGGGCGGGGAACACTGAAGCTTTCTTT
j_gene: TRBJ1-1
len: 13
abundance: .
v_gene: TRBV5-5
d_gene: .

CDR3aa: CASGFREKLFF
CDR3nt: TGTGCTAGTGGTTTCCGGGAAAAACTGTTTTTT
j_gene: TRBJ1-4
len: 11
abundance: .
v_gene: TRBV12-5
d_gene: .

CDR3aa: CASPKEGPDTQYF
CDR3nt: TGCGCCAGCCCTAAGGAGGGCCCAGATACGCAGTATTTT
j_gene: TRBJ2-3
len: 13
abundance: .
v_gene: TRBV10-1
d_gene: .

CDR3aa: CASSVRLAGIYNEQFF
CDR3nt: TGTGCCAGCAGCGTTAGACTAGCGGGGATTTACAATGAGCAGTTCTTC
j_gene: TRBJ2-1
len: 16
abundance: .
v_gene: TRBV9
d_gene: TRBD2

CDR3aa: CASSPTVSGNTIYF
CDR3nt: TGTGCCAGTAGTCCGACAGTCTCTGGAAACACCATATATTTT
j_gene: TRBJ1-3
len: 14
abundance: .
v_gene: TRBV19
d_gene: .

CDR3aa: CASRYDSANEQFF
CDR3nt: TGTGCCAGCCGCTACGACAGCGCGAATGAGCAGTTCTTC
j_gene: TRBJ2-1
len: 13
abundance: .
v_gene: TRBV7-2
d_gene: .

CDR3aa: CATRPMVAGETQYF
CDR3nt: TGTGCCACCAGACCCATGGTAGCGGGAGAGACCCAGTACTTC
j_gene: TRBJ2-5
len: 14
abundance: few
v_gene: TRBV15
d_gene: TRBD2

CDR3aa: CASSSMNTEAFF
CDR3nt: TGTGCCAGCAGCTCCATGAACACTGAAGCTTTCTTT
j_gene: TRBJ1-1
len: 12
abundance: .
v_gene: TRBV7-9
d_gene: .